This T cell receptor (beta chain) was identified in a study of T cell responses to AZD1222 COVID-19 vaccine. CDR3 size: 14 residues. V lost 3 bases and J lost 4; bases outside the gene matches: 7. Germline CDR1 and CDR2: GTSNPN and SVGIG (reference sequence). Some clones are missing from TCRdb's copy, which holds only in-frame ones; the method was immunoSEQ multiplex PCR. Of roughly 180,000 clones listed, roughly nine tenths are singletons. Study-wide results and limits: Mostly white British, mostly female donors; authors suggested clonal diversity may be underestimated. Only five or six AZD1222 recipients were seropositive at baseline. With two AZD1222 doses given, Spike-specific TCR breadth and depth both rose.

Researchers grouped second doses given at about 4 or about 12 weeks into one pool. In the case of this clone: Its cognate antigen is unknown.

The sequence was obtained from an adult who received the AZD1222 COVID-19 vaccine. The V call is TRBV30, the J call TRBJ1-2, with 8 bases fitting TRBD1. This specimen consisted of peripheral blood, obtained 28 days after the second AZD1222 dose. CDR3 region: CAWSATGEGYGYTF. The CDR3 DNA sequence: TGTGCCTGGAGCGCGACAGGGGAGGGCTATGGCTACACCTTC.